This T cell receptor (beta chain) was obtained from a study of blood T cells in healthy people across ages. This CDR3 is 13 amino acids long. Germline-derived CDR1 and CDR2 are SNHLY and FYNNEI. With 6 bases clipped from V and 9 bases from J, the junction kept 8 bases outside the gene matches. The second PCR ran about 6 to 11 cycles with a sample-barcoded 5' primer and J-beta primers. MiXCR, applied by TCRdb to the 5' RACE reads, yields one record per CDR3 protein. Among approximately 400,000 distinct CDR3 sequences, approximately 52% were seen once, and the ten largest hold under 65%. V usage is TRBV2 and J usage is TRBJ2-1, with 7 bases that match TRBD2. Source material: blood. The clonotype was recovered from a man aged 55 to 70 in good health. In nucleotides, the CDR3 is TGTGCCAGCAGATTTGGACTAGATAGTGAGCAGTTCTTC. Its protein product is CASRFGLDSEQFF.